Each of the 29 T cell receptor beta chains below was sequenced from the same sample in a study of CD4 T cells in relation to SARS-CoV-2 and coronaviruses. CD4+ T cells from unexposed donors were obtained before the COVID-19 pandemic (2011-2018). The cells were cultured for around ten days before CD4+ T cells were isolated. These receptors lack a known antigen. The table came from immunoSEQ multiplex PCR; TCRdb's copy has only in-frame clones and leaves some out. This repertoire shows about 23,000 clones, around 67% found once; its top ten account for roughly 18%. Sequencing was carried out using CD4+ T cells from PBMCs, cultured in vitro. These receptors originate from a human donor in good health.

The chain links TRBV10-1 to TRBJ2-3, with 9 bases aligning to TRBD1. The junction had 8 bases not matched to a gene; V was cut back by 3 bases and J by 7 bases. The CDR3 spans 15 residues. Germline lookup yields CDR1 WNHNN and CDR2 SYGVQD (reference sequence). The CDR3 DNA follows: TGCGCCAGCAGTGACGGACAGGGGAGGAAGAATACGCAGTATTTT. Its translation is CASSDGQGRKNTQYF.

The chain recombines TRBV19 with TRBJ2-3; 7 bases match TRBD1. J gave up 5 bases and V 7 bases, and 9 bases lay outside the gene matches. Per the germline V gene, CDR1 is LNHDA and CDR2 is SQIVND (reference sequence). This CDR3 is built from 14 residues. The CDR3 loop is CASTNRGLGDTQYF. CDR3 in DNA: TGTGCCAGTACTAACAGGGGCCTGGGAGATACGCAGTATTTT.

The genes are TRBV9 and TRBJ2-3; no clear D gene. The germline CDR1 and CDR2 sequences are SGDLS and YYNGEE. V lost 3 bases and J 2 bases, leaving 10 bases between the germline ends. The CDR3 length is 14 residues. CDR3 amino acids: CASSGPPATDTQYF. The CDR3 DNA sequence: TGTGCCAGCAGCGGGCCCCCGGCCACAGATACGCAGTATTTT.

CDR3 nucleotide sequence: TGTGCCTGGAGTAAGGGGTCGGATGAAAAACTGTTTTTT. Translation gives CAWSKGSDEKLFF. This chain uses TRBV30 with TRBJ1-4, with D possibly being TRBD1 (5 bases). Germline V gene data show CDR1 as GTSNPN and CDR2 as SVGIG (reference sequence). The ends were cut back, 2 bases at V and 6 bases at J, with 10 bases in the middle. The CDR3 has 13 residues.

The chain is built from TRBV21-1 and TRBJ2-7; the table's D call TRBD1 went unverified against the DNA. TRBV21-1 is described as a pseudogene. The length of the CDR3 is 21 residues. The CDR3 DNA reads TGTGCCAGCAGCCCAAAAAAGAGCCACACAACCGAGGACAGGCTCGACTACGAGCAGTACTTC. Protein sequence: CASSPKKSHTTEDRLDYEQYF.

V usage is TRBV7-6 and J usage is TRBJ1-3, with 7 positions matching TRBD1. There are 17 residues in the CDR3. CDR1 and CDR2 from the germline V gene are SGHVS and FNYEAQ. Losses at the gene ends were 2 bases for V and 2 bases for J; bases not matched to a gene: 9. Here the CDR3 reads CASSLRTTGVTGNTIYF. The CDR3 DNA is TGTGCCAGCAGCTTAAGGACCACAGGGGTCACTGGAAACACCATATATTTT.

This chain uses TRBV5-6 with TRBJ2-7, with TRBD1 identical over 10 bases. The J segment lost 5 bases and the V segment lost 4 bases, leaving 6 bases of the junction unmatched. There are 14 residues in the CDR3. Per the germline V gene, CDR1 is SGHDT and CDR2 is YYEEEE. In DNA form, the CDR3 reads TGTGCCAGCAGCCCTCGGACAGGGGGTCACGAGCAGTACTTC. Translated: CASSPRTGGHEQYF.

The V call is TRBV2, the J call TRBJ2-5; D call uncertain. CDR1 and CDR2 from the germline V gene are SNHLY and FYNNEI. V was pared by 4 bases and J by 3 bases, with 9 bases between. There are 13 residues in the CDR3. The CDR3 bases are TGTGCCAGCAGTGTAGTCAGAGAAGAGACCCAGTACTTC. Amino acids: CASSVVREETQYF.

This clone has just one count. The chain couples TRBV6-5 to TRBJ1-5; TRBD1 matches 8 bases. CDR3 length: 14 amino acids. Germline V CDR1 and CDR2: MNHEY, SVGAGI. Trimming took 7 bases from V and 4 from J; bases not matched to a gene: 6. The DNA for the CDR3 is TGTGCCAGCAAAAGACAGGGGAGGAATCAGCCCCAGCATTTT. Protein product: CASKRQGRNQPQHF.

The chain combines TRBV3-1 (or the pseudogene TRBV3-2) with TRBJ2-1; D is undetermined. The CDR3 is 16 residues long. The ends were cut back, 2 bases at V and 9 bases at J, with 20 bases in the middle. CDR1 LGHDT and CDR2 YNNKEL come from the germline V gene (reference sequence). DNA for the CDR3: TGTGCCAGCAGCCAATCTGCCGACCTCACACCGGGTGAGCAGTTCTTC. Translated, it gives CASSQSADLTPGEQFF.

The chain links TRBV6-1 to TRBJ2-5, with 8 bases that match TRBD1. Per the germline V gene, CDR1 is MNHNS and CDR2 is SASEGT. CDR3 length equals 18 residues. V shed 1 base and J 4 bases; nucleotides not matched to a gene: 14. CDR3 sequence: CASSEGGPRQGLGETQYF. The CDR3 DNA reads TGTGCCAGCAGTGAAGGGGGTCCCCGACAGGGGCTGGGAGAGACCCAGTACTTC.

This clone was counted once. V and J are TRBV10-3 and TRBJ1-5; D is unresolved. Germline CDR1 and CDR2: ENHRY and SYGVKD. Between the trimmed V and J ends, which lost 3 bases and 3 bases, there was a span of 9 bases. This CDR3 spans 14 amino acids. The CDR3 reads CAISDRGSNQPQHF. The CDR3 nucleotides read TGTGCCATCAGTGACCGGGGTTCCAATCAGCCCCAGCATTTT.

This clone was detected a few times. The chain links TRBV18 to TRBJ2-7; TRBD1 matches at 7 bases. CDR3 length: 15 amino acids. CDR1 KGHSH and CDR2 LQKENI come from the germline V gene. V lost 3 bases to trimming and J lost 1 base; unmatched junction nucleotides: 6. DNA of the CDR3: TGTGCCAGCTCACCCCCGGGACAGCCGTCCTACGAGCAGTACTTC. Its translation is CASSPPGQPSYEQYF. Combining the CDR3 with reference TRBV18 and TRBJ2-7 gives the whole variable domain NAGVMQNPRHLVRRRGQEARLRCSPMKGHSHVYWYRQLPEEGLKFMVYLQKENIIDESGMPKERFSAEFPKEGPSILRIQQVVRGDSAAYFCASSPPGQPSYEQYFGPGTRLTVT.

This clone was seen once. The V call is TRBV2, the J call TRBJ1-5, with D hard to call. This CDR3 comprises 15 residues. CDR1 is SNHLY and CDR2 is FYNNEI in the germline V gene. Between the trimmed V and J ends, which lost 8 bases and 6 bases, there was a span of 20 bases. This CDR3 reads CASGKSGRVGQPQHF. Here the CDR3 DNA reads TGTGCCAGCGGTAAGTCAGGACGTGTCGGTCAGCCCCAGCATTTT.

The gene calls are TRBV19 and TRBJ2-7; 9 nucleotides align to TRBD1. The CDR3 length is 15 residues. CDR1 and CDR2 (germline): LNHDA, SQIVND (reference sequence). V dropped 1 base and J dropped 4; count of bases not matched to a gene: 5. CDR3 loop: CASSIVGQGRYEQYF. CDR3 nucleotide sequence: TGTGCCAGTAGTATAGTGGGACAGGGTAGGTACGAGCAGTACTTC.

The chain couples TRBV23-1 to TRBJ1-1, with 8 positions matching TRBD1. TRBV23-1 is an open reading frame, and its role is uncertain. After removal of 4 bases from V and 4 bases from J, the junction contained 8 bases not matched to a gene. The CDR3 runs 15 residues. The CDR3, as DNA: TGCGCCAGCAGTCCTGGACAGGGTACGACCACTGAAGCTTTCTTT. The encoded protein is CASSPGQGTTTEAFF.

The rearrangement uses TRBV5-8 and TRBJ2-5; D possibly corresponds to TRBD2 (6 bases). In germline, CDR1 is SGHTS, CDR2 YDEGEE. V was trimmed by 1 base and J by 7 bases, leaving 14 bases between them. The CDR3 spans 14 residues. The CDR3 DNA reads TGTGCCAGCAGCTTGTTTCGCCGGGGAGGGACCCAGTACTTC. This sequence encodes CASSLFRRGGTQYF.

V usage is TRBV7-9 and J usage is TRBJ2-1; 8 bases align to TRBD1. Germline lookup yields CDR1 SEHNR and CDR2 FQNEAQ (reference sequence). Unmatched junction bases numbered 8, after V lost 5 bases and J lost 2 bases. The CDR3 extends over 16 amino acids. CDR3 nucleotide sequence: TGTGCCAGCAGCCCCAGACAGGGGTCGACCTACAATGAGCAGTTCTTC. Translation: CASSPRQGSTYNEQFF.

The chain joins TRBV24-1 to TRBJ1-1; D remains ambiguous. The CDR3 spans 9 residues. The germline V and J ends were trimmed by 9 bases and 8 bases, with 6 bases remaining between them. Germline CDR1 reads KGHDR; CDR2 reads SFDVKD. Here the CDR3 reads CATPEEAFF. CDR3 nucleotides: TGTGCCACCCCGGAAGAAGCTTTCTTT.

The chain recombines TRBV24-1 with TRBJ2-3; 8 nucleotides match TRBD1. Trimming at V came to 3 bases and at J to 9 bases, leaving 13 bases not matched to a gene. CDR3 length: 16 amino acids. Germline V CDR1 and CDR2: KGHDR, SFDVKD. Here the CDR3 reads CATSDTIGTGSWTQYF. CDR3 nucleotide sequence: TGTGCCACCAGTGATACGATCGGGACAGGTTCATGGACGCAGTATTTT.

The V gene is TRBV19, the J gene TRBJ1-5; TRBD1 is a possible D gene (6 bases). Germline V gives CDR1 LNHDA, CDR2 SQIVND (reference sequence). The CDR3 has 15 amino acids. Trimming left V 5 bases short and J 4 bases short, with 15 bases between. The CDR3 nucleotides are TGTGCCAGTAGTCCCAGGCCGCAGGGGAATCAGCCCCAGCATTTT. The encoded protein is CASSPRPQGNQPQHF. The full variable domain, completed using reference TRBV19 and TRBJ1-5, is DGGITQSPKYLFRKEGQNVTLSCEQNLNHDAMYWYRQDPGQGLRLIYYSQIVNDFQKGDIAEGYSVSREKKESFPLTVTSAQKNPTAFYLCASSPRPQGNQPQHFGDGTRLSIL.

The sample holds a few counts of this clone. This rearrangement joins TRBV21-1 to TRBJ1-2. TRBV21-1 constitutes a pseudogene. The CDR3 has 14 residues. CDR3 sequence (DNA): TGTGCCAGCAGCAAACGGGGGGGATTGTATGGCTACACCTTC. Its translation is CASSKRGGLYGYTF.

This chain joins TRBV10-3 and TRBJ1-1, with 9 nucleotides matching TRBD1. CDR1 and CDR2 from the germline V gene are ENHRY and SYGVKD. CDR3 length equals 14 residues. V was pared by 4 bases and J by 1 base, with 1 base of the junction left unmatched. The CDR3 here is CAISAGQGNTEAFF. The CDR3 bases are TGTGCCATCAGTGCGGGACAGGGGAACACTGAAGCTTTCTTT.

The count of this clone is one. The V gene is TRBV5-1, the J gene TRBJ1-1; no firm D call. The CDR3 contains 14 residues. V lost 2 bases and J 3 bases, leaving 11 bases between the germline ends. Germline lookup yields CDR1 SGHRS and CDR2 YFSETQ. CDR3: CASSLSAGDTEAFF. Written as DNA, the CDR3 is TGCGCCAGCAGCTTATCGGCGGGTGACACTGAAGCTTTCTTT.

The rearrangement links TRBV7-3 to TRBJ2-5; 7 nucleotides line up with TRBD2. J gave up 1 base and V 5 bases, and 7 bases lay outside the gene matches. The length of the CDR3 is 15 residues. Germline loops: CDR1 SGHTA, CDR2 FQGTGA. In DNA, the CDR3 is TGTGCCAGCAGCCCATGGGGAGGGCCCCAAGAGACCCAGTACTTC. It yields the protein CASSPWGGPQETQYF. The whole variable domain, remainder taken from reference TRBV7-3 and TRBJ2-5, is GAGVSQTPSNKVTEKGKYVELRCDPISGHTALYWYRQSLGQGPEFLIYFQGTGAADDSGLPNDRFFAVRPEGSVSTLKIQRTERGDSAVYLCASSPWGGPQETQYFGPGTRLLVL.

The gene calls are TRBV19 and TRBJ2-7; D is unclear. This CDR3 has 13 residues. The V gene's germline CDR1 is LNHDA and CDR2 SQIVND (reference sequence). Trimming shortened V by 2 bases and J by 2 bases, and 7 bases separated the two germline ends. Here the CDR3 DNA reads TGTGCCAGTAGTATACAGCCCACCTACGAGCAGTACTTC. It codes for CASSIQPTYEQYF.

Here the CDR3 DNA reads TGTGCCAGCAGCCCCCGGGACACTGAAGCTTTCTTT. Translated: CASSPRDTEAFF. The V and J genes are TRBV11-2 and TRBJ1-1; no definite D call. From germline, CDR1 is SGHAT and CDR2 FQNNGV. Trimming took off 5 bases at V and 3 bases at J, with 7 bases between the two ends. This CDR3 contains 12 residues.

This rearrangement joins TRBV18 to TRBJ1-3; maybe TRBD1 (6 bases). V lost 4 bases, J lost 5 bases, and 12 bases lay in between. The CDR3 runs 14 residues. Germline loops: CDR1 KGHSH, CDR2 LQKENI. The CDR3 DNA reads TGTGCCAGCTCACAGGATCAGGGGCGAAACACCATATATTTT. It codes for CASSQDQGRNTIYF.

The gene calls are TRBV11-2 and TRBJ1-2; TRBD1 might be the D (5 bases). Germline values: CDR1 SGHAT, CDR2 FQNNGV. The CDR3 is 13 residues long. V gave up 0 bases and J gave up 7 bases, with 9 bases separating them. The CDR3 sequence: CASSLEGLSGYTF. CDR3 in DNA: TGTGCCAGCAGCTTAGAGGGGCTGAGTGGCTACACCTTC.